Shown below are 17 T cell receptor beta chains from a single sample sequenced in a study of monozygotic twins with inflammatory bowel disease. With the 5' RACE reads reprocessed, TCRdb shows one record per CDR3 protein and no DNA. Its clone listing holds around 380,000 distinct CDR3 sequences. Sequencing was done on a sample of blood. These receptors came from a human donor with ulcerative colitis or Crohn's disease, or a healthy co-twin of an affected twin (not recorded which).

The CDR3 sequence is CASSGGQGAALSSTDTQYF. This chain joins TRBV5-1 and TRBJ2-3; the TCRdb D gene call, TRBD1, has no DNA to confirm it. CDR1 SGHRS and CDR2 YFSETQ come from the germline V gene. This CDR3 has 19 residues.

The chain recombines TRBV28 with TRBJ1-2; checking the TCRdb D call of TRBD1 is not possible without DNA. Germline V gene lookup returns CDR1 MDHEN and CDR2 SYDVKM. This CDR3 is 14 amino acids long. The CDR3 loop reads CASSITGGNYGYTF.

The rearrangement links TRBV5-6 to TRBJ2-2; there is no DNA to check the TCRdb D call of TRBD2. The CDR3 consists of 18 residues. In germline, CDR1 is SGHDT, CDR2 YYEEEE. CDR3 amino acids: CASSSGLAGGPFTGELFF.

The chain uses TRBV19 and TRBJ1-2; lacking DNA, the TRBD1 call made by TCRdb goes unchecked. The CDR3 is 13 amino acids. Germline V CDR1 and CDR2: LNHDA, SQIVND (reference sequence). CDR3: CASNPGQIYGYTF.

V and J are TRBV25-1 and TRBJ2-5; TCRdb's assignment of TRBD2 cannot be checked, as there is no DNA. The CDR3 length is 13 residues. Germline CDR1 is MGHDK and CDR2 is SYGVNS. This chain's CDR3 is CASSGLGVETQYF.

This chain links TRBV20-1 with TRBJ2-5. Germline values: CDR1 DFQATT, CDR2 SNEGSKA (reference sequence). CDR3 length equals 13 residues. The CDR3 loop is CSARDLFRETQYF.

The genes are TRBV12-3 or TRBV12-4 and TRBJ1-5; there is no DNA to check the TCRdb D call of TRBD1. This CDR3 contains 15 residues. The CDR3 sequence is CASSLGEGGNQPQHF.

J is TRBJ1-6 and V is TRBV7-2. CDR1 and CDR2 (germline): SGHTA, FQGNSA. The CDR3 runs 13 residues. CDR3 sequence reads: CASGGSYNSPLHF.

This sequence joins TRBV5-6 and TRBJ2-7; there is no DNA to check the TCRdb D call of TRBD1. The CDR3 length is 16 residues. Germline CDR1 is SGHDT and CDR2 is YYEEEE. The CDR3 reads CASSFYRGADSYEQYF. The whole variable domain, remainder taken from reference TRBV5-6 and TRBJ2-7, is DAGVTQSPTHLIKTRGQQVTLRCSPKSGHDTVSWYQQALGQGPQFIFQYYEEEERQRGNFPDRFSGHQFPNYSSELNVNALLLGDSALYLCASSFYRGADSYEQYFGPGTRLTVT.

The chain has TRBV24-1 and TRBJ2-1. CDR3 length equals 14 residues. Germline assignment: CDR1 KGHDR and CDR2 SFDVKD. The CDR3 spells CATSDYRRFDEQFF.

The chain has TRBV3-1 and TRBJ1-2. The CDR3 runs to 13 residues. CDR1 LGHDT and CDR2 YNNKEL come from the germline V gene (reference sequence). This chain's CDR3 is CASSQEAAYGYTF.

The CDR3 is CASTTGPTDTDTQYF. The chain uses TRBV6-1 and TRBJ2-3; TCRdb calls TRBD1, which cannot be checked without DNA. Germline V lookup: CDR1 MNHNS, CDR2 SASEGT. The CDR3 length is 15 residues.

This chain uses TRBV6-1 with TRBJ1-1; TCRdb indicates TRBD1, and absent DNA this call remains unverified. CDR1 is MNHNS, CDR2 SASEGT, per germline. The CDR3 length is 16 residues. The chain's CDR3 is CASSESKGASNTEAFF.

The CDR3 protein is CATRGRANYNEQFF. The chain has TRBV24-1 and TRBJ2-1; no DNA is available, so the TRBD2 call from TCRdb remains unchecked. The CDR3 has 14 residues. The germline V gene has CDR1 KGHDR and CDR2 SFDVKD.

The chain carries TRBV7-9 and TRBJ2-7; the D gene TCRdb calls, TRBD2, cannot be checked with no DNA. The CDR3 loop spans 13 amino acids. The V gene's germline CDR1 is SEHNR and CDR2 FQNEAQ (reference sequence). The CDR3 spells CASSSGTSTEQYF.

The chain recombines TRBV5-1 with TRBJ1-4; TCRdb selects TRBD1, and the lack of DNA leaves this call unchecked. The CDR3 sequence is 14 residues long. Germline V gives CDR1 SGHRS, CDR2 YFSETQ. CDR3 amino acids: CASSLTTGAEKLFF.

The genes are TRBV7-6 and TRBJ1-6. The germline V gene encodes CDR1 SGHVS and CDR2 FNYEAQ. The CDR3 is 15 amino acids. This CDR3 reads CASSTTTGPGAPLHF.